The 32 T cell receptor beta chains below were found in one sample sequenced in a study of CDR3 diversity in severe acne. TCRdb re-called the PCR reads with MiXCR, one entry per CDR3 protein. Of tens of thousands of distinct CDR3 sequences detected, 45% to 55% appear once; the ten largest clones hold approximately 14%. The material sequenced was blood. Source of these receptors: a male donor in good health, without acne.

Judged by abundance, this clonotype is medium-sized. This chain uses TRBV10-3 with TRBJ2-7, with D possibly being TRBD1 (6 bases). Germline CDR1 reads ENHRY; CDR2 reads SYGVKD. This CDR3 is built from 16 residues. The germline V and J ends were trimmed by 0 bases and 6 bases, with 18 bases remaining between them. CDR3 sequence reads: CAISESTTGLRAEQYF. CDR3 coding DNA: TGTGCCATCAGTGAGTCGACGACAGGCCTTCGGGCCGAGCAGTACTTC.

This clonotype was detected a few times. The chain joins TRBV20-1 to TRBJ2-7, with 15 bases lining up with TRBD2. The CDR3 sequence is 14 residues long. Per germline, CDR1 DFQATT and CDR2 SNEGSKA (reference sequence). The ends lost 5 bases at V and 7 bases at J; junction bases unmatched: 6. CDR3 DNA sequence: TGCAGTGCTGGACTAGCGGGAGGGCCGGGGGAGCAGTACTTC. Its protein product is CSAGLAGGPGEQYF.

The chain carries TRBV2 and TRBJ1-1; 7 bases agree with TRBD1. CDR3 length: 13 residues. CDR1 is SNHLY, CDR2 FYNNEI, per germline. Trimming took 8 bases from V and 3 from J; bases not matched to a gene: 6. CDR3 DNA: TGTGCCAGCGCCAGACAGGGAGACACTGAAGCTTTCTTT. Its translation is CASARQGDTEAFF.

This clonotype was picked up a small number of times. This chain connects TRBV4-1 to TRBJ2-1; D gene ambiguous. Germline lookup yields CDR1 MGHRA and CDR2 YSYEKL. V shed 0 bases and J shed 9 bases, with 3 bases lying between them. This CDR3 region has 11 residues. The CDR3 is CASSQEGEQFF. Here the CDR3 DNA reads TGCGCCAGCAGCCAAGAGGGTGAGCAGTTCTTC.

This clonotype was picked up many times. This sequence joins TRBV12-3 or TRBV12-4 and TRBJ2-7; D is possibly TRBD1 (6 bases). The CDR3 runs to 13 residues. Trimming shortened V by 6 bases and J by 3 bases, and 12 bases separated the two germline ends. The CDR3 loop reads CASSRGQNYEQYF. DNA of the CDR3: TGTGCCAGCAGCCGCGGACAGAACTACGAGCAGTACTTC.

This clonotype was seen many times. The CDR3 sequence: CASSFGGAYNEQFF. The CDR3 bases are TGTGCCAGCAGCTTTGGGGGGGCCTACAATGAGCAGTTCTTC. The gene calls are TRBV11-3 and TRBJ2-1; 7 positions match TRBD2. Germline values: CDR1 SGHNT, CDR2 YENEEA. With 3 bases clipped from V and 2 bases from J, the junction kept 1 base outside the gene matches. This CDR3 is built from 14 residues. Full variable domain (rest looked up from reference TRBV11-3 and TRBJ2-1): EAGVVQSPRYKIIEKKQPVAFWCNPISGHNTLYWYLQNLGQGPELLIRYENEEAVDDSQLPKDRFSAERLKGVDSTLKIQPAELGDSAVYLCASSFGGAYNEQFFGPGTRLTVL.

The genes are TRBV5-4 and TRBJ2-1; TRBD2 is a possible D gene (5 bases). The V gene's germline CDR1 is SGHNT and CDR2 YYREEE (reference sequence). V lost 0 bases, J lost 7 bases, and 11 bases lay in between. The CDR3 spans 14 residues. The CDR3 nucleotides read TGTGCCAGCAGCTTGGGAGGGCCGTTAAATGAGCAGTTCTTC. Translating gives CASSLGGPLNEQFF.

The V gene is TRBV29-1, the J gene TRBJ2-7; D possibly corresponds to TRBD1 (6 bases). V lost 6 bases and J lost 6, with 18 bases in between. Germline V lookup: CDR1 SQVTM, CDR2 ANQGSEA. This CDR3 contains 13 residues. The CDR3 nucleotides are TGCAGCGTACAAGTTACAGGGCTGGGCGAGCAGTACTTC. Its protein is CSVQVTGLGEQYF.

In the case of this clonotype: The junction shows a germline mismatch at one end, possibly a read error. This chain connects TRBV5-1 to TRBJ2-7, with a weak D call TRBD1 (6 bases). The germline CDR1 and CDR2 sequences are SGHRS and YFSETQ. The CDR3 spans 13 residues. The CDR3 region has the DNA TGCGCCGGCAGCTTAGAGGACAGCTACGAGCAGTACTTC. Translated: CAGSLEDSYEQYF.

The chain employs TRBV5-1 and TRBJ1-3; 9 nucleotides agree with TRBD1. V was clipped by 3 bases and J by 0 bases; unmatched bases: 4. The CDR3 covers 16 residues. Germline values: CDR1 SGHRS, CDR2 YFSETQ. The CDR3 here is CASSSGTGSSGNTIYF. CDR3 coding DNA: TGCGCCAGCAGCTCCGGGACAGGGAGCTCTGGAAACACCATATATTTT.

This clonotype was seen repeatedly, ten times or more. The chain's CDR3 is CASSLRTFSGANVLTF. CDR3 in DNA: TGTGCCAGCAGTTTAAGGACATTCTCTGGGGCCAACGTCCTGACTTTC. The V call is TRBV12-3 or TRBV12-4, the J call TRBJ2-6; D is perhaps TRBD1 (5 bases). Trimming took 2 bases from V and 0 from J, leaving 8 bases between them. This CDR3 has 16 amino acids.

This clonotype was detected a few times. CDR3 DNA: TGTGCCATCAGTGCCTCTGCGGGGAACACTGAAGCTTTCTTT. Its protein is CAISASAGNTEAFF. This chain connects TRBV10-3 to TRBJ1-1, with D unresolved. The CDR3 is 14 amino acids. CDR1 and CDR2 from the germline V gene are ENHRY and SYGVKD. With 4 bases removed from V and 1 base from J, the gap between germline ends came to 10 bases.

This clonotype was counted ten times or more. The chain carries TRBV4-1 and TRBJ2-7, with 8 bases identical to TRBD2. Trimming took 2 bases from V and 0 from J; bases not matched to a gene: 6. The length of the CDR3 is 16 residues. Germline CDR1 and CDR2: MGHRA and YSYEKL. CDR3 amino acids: CASSQSPGLGSYEQYF. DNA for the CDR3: TGCGCCAGCAGCCAAAGTCCGGGACTAGGCTCCTACGAGCAGTACTTC.

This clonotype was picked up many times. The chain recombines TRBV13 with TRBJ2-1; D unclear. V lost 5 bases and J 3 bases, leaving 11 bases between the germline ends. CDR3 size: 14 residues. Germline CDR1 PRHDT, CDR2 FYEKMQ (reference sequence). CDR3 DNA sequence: TGTGCCAGCAGCCCTACAGCAGTCTACAATGAGCAGTTCTTC. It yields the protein CASSPTAVYNEQFF.

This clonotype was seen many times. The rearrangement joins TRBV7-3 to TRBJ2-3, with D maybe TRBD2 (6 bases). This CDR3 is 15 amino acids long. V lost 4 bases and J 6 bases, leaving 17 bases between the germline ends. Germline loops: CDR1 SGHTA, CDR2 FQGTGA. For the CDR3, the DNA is TGTGCCAGCAGCTCCGGGACTTGGAACGGGGATACGCAGTATTTT. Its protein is CASSSGTWNGDTQYF.

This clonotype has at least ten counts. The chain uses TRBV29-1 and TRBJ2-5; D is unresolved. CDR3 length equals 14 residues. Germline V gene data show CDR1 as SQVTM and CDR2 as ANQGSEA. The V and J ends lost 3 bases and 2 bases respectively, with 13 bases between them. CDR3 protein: CSVDGQIGQETQYF. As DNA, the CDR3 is TGCAGCGTTGATGGCCAGATTGGGCAAGAGACCCAGTACTTC.

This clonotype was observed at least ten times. The CDR3 region is CASSVGQGVHNEQFF. The CDR3 coding sequence is TGTGCCAGCAGCGTAGGGCAGGGGGTCCACAATGAGCAGTTCTTC. V and J are TRBV9 and TRBJ2-1; TRBD1 matches 7 bases. Losses at the gene ends were 0 bases for V and 5 bases for J; bases not matched to a gene: 5. The germline V gene encodes CDR1 SGDLS and CDR2 YYNGEE. CDR3 size: 15 residues.

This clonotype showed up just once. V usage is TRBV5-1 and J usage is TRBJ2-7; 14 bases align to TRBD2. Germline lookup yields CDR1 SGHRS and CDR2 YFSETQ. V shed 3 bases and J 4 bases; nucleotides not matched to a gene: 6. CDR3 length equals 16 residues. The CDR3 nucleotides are TGCGCCAGCAGCTCCATCGGGACTAGCGGGAGATACGAGCAGTACTTC. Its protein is CASSSIGTSGRYEQYF.

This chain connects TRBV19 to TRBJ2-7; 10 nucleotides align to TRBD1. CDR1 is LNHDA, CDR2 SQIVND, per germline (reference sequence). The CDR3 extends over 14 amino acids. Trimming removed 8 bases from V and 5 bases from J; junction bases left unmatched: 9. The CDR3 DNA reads TGTGCCAGTGGGGGACAGGGGACTAGTCACGAGCAGTACTTC. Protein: CASGGQGTSHEQYF.

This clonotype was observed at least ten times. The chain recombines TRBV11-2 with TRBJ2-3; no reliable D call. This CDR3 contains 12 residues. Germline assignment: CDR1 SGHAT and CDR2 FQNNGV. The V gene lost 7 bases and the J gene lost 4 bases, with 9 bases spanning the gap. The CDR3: CASTPMADTQYF. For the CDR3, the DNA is TGTGCCAGCACCCCCATGGCAGATACGCAGTATTTT.

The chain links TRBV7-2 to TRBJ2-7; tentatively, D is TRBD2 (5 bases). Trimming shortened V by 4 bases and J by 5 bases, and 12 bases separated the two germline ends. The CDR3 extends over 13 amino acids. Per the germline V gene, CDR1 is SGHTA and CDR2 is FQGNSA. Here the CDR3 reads CASSYPTRDEQYF. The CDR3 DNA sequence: TGTGCCAGCAGCTACCCAACTAGGGACGAGCAGTACTTC.

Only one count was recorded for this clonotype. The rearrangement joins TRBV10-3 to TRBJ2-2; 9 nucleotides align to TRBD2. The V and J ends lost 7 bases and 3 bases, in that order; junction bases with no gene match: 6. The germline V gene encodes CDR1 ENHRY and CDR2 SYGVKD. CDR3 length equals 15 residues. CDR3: CAIKRLAEDTGELFF. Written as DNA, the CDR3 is TGTGCCATCAAAAGACTAGCGGAAGACACCGGGGAGCTGTTTTTT.

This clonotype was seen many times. CDR3 residues: CASTSSMDTEAFF. The CDR3 bases are TGTGCCAGCACCTCTTCTATGGACACTGAAGCTTTCTTT. J is TRBJ1-1 and V is TRBV6-1; D is uncertain. Germline-derived CDR1 and CDR2 are MNHNS and SASEGT. CDR3 length: 13 residues. V was trimmed by 7 bases and J by 3 bases, leaving 12 bases between them.

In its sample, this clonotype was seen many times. The CDR3 DNA sequence: TGTGCCAGCAGCTTGGCCGGGGGTAACTACAATGAGCAGTTCTTC. Protein sequence: CASSLAGGNYNEQFF. V and J are TRBV7-6 and TRBJ2-1; weak D call: TRBD2 (6 bases). Germline CDR1 reads SGHVS; CDR2 reads FNYEAQ. The CDR3 consists of 15 residues. Trimming took 3 bases from V and 3 from J, leaving 12 bases between them.

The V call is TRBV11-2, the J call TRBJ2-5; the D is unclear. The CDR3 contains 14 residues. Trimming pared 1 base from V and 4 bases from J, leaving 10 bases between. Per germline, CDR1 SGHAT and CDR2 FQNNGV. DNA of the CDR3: TGTGCCAGCAGCTTAGTATGGGGTGGAGAGACCCAGTACTTC. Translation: CASSLVWGGETQYF.

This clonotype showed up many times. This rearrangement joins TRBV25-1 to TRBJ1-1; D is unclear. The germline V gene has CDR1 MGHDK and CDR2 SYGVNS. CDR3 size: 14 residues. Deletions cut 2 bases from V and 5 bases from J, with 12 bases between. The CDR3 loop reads CASSEPNGVTEAFF. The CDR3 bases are TGTGCCAGCAGTGAACCAAACGGGGTAACTGAAGCTTTCTTT.

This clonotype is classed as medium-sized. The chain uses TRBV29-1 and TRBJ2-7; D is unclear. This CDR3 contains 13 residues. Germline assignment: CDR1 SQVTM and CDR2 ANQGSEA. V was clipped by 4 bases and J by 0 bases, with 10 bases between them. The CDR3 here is CSVGVRSSYEQYF. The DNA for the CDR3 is TGCAGCGTTGGAGTCAGAAGCTCCTACGAGCAGTACTTC.

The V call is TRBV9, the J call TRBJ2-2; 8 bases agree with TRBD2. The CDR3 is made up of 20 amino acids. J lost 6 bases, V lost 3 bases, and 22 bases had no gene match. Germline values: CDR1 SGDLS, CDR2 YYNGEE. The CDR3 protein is CASSAPSQSRGGRLAGELFF. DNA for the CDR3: TGTGCCAGCAGCGCGCCCTCCCAGAGTAGGGGCGGGAGGCTAGCCGGGGAGCTGTTTTTT.

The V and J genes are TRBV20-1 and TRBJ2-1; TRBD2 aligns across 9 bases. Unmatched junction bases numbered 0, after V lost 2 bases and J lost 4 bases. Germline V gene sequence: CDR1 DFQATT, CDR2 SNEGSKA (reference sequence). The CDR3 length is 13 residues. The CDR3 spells CSARLAGYNEQFF. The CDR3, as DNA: TGCAGTGCTAGACTAGCGGGGTACAATGAGCAGTTCTTC.

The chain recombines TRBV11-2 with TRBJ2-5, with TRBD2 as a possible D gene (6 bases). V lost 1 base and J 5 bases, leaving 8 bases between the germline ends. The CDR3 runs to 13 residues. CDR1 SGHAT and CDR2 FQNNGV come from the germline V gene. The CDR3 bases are TGTGCCAGCAGCTTAGGGGCGGGGGAGACCCAGTACTTC. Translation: CASSLGAGETQYF.

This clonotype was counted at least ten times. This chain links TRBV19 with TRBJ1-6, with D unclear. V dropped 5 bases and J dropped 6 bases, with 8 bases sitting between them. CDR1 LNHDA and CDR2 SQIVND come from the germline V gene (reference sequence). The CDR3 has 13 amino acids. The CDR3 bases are TGTGCCAGTAGTCCTGAAGTTAATTCACCCCTCCACTTT. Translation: CASSPEVNSPLHF.

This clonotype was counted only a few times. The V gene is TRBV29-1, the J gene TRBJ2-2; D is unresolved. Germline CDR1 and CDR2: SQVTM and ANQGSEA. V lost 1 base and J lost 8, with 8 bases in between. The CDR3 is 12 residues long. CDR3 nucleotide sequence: TGCAGCGTTGAAGCCCTGCCTGGGGAGCTGTTTTTT. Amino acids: CSVEALPGELFF.